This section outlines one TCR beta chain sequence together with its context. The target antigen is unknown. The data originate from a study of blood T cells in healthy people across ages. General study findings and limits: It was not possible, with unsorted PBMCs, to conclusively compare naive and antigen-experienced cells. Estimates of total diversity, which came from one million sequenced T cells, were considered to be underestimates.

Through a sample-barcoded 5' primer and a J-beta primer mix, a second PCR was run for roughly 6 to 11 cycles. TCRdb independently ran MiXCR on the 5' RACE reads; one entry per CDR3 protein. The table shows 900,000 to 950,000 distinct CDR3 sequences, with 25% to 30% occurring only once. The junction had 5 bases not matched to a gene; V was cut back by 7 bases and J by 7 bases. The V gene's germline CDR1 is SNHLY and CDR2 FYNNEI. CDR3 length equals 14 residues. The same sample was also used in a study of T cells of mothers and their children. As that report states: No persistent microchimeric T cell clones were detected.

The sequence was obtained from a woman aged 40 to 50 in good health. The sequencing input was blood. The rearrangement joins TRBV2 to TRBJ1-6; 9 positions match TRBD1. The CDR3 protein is CASTAGQGNSPLHF. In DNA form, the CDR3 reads TGTGCCAGCACCGCCGGACAGGGGAATTCACCCCTCCACTTT. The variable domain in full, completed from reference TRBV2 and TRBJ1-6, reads EPEVTQTPSHQVTQMGQEVILRCVPISNHLYFYWYRQILGQKVEFLVSFYNNEISEKSEIFDDQFSVERPDGSNFTLKIRSTKLEDSAMYFCASTAGQGNSPLHFGNGTRLTVT.